Following are 20 T cell receptor beta chains from one sample sequenced in a study of human versus mouse CDR3 diversity and MHC coevolution. Only in-frame clones appear in the TCRdb table, and some are missing; sequencing was by immunoSEQ multiplex PCR. The data show roughly 80,000 clones, with just over 90% seen just once and over 1.3% held by the top ten. The sequenced sample consisted of naive CD4+ T cells from blood. Subset given: CD45RO-negative CD62L-positive naive CD4 T cells. The receptors were sampled from a person aged 30-70 years in good health.

The rearrangement uses TRBV27 and TRBJ1-4; D is perhaps TRBD1 (6 bases). Germline CDR1 reads MNHEY; CDR2 reads SMNVEV (reference sequence). The V gene lost 6 bases and the J gene lost 0 bases, with 11 bases spanning the gap. The CDR3 length is 15 residues. The CDR3 DNA follows: TGTGCCAGCAGGAAACGGGACACAACTAATGAAAAACTGTTTTTT. Translation gives CASRKRDTTNEKLFF.

This clone was counted a single time. This rearrangement joins TRBV7-6 to TRBJ2-7; TRBD1 matches 8 bases. V was pared by 5 bases and J by 0 bases, with 6 bases of the junction left unmatched. Germline V gene lookup returns CDR1 SGHVS and CDR2 FNYEAQ. The CDR3 sequence is 15 residues long. In nucleotides, the CDR3 is TGTGCCAGCAGCGCCCCGACAGGGGTCTCCTACGAGCAGTACTTC. Translated: CASSAPTGVSYEQYF.

The rearrangement uses TRBV25-1 and TRBJ1-2; D is possibly TRBD1 (5 bases). There are 14 residues in the CDR3. V lost 6 bases to trimming and J lost 2 bases, with 13 bases between them. Germline CDR1 reads MGHDK; CDR2 reads SYGVNS. The CDR3: CASRPPGFNYGYTF. CDR3 in DNA: TGTGCCAGCAGGCCTCCAGGGTTCAACTATGGCTACACCTTC.

The chain recombines TRBV5-1 with TRBJ2-7, with TRBD1 identical over 7 bases. J lost 3 bases, V lost 7 bases, and 16 bases had no gene match. CDR1 and CDR2 from the germline V gene are SGHRS and YFSETQ. This CDR3 contains 16 residues. The CDR3 bases are TGCGCCAGCGGCACCCGGGACAGCCGGACTCACTACGAGCAGTACTTC. Translated: CASGTRDSRTHYEQYF.

The chain is built from TRBV7-2 and TRBJ1-1, with 9 bases lining up with TRBD1. After removal of 1 base from V and 10 bases from J, the junction contained 4 bases not matched to a gene. The CDR3 has 13 residues. CDR1 is SGHTA, CDR2 FQGNSA, per germline. CDR3 coding DNA: TGTGCCAGCAGCTTAGATGGACAGGGGCGAGCTTTCTTT. Translating gives CASSLDGQGRAFF.

The CDR3 loop reads CSVEEAVGQYF. The CDR3 coding sequence is TGCAGCGTTGAGGAGGCTGTTGGGCAGTACTTC. The V and J genes are TRBV29-1 and TRBJ2-7, with a weak D call TRBD2 (5 bases). V dropped 3 bases and J dropped 9 bases, with 12 bases sitting between them. CDR1 and CDR2 from the germline V gene are SQVTM and ANQGSEA. This CDR3 spans 11 amino acids.

The chain joins TRBV10-1 to TRBJ2-3; D is uncertain. Per germline, CDR1 WNHNN and CDR2 SYGVQD (reference sequence). Deletions cut 7 bases from V and 6 bases from J, with 8 bases between. The CDR3 spans 11 residues. For the CDR3, the DNA is TGCGCCAGCACTTCAGCGGATACGCAGTATTTT. Its translation is CASTSADTQYF.

CDR3: CASSLAGTGLSGANVLTF. The CDR3 bases are TGTGCCAGCAGCTTAGCCGGGACAGGCCTGTCTGGGGCCAACGTCCTGACTTTC. The gene calls are TRBV7-2 and TRBJ2-6; 8 nucleotides agree with TRBD1. Germline CDR1 reads SGHTA; CDR2 reads FQGNSA. Trimming removed 0 bases from V and 1 base from J; junction bases left unmatched: 5. This CDR3 spans 18 amino acids. The variable domain in full, with the rest retrieved from reference TRBV7-2 and TRBJ2-6, is GAGVSQSPSNKVTEKGKDVELRCDPISGHTALYWYRQSLGQGLEFLIYFQGNSAPDKSGLPSDRFSAERTGGSVSTLTIQRTQQEDSAVYLCASSLAGTGLSGANVLTFGAGSRLTVL.

Only one count was recorded for this clone. V gene TRBV6-6 combines with J gene TRBJ2-1; weak D call: TRBD2 (6 bases). Germline V gives CDR1 MNHNY, CDR2 SVGAGI (reference sequence). Trimming left V 2 bases short and J 7 bases short, with 15 bases between. This CDR3 is built from 15 residues. The CDR3 is CASSYVAVMWNEQFF. The DNA of the CDR3 is TGTGCCAGCAGTTACGTAGCGGTCATGTGGAATGAGCAGTTCTTC.

The CDR3 nucleotides are TGCGCCAGCAGCTTGGATCCCGGGGGACTTCAGGGCTACACCTTC. It yields the protein CASSLDPGGLQGYTF. V is TRBV5-1 and J is TRBJ1-2; perhaps TRBD1 as D (5 bases). The V gene lost 0 bases and the J gene lost 8 bases, with 17 bases spanning the gap. This CDR3 is built from 15 residues. The germline V gene has CDR1 SGHRS and CDR2 YFSETQ.

This sequence joins TRBV5-4 and TRBJ2-3; 9 bases map to TRBD2. After removal of 0 bases from V and 5 bases from J, the junction contained 10 bases not matched to a gene. This CDR3 has 17 amino acids. In germline, CDR1 is SGHNT, CDR2 YYREEE (reference sequence). For the CDR3, the DNA is TGTGCCAGCAGCTTGGAAGGGGCGGGGGGGCTGAGAGATACGCAGTATTTT. This encodes CASSLEGAGGLRDTQYF. The full variable domain, in which reference TRBV5-4 and TRBJ2-3 provide the parts outside the CDR3, is ETGVTQSPTHLIKTRGQQVTLRCSSQSGHNTVSWYQQALGQGPQFIFQYYREEENGRGNFPPRFSGLQFPNYSSELNVNALELDDSALYLCASSLEGAGGLRDTQYFGPGTRLTVL.

The gene calls are TRBV5-4 and TRBJ1-3; maybe TRBD1 (6 bases). Germline CDR1 SGHNT, CDR2 YYREEE (reference sequence). The CDR3 contains 15 residues. V lost 4 bases, J lost 2 bases, and 13 bases lay in between. The CDR3 nucleotides are TGTGCCAGCAGCCCCGGACAGACTACTGGAAACACCATATATTTT. Residues: CASSPGQTTGNTIYF.

With regard to this clone: The sample contains more than one DNA sequence encoding this CDR3. V and J are TRBV5-1 and TRBJ2-7; 11 positions match TRBD1. The germline V gene has CDR1 SGHRS and CDR2 YFSETQ. The CDR3 extends over 14 amino acids. Trimming removed 4 bases from V and 4 bases from J; junction bases left unmatched: 4. CDR3 bases: TGCGCCAGCAGCCAAGGACAGGGGGCGTACGAGCAGTACTTC. This codes for CASSQGQGAYEQYF.

The CDR3 coding sequence is TGTGCCAGCACCCTCGGGGGGGGGAGGACCGATACGCAGTATTTT. This sequence encodes CASTLGGGRTDTQYF. The chain joins TRBV9 to TRBJ2-3; 8 bases line up with TRBD2. V shed 6 bases, J shed 6 bases, and the junction held 12 bases outside the gene matches. The CDR3 length is 15 residues. Germline loops: CDR1 SGDLS, CDR2 YYNGEE.

The rearrangement uses TRBV6-1 and TRBJ2-7; TRBD2 is a possible D gene (6 bases). Deletions cut 5 bases from V and 3 bases from J, with 11 bases between. The CDR3 has 13 residues. Germline V gives CDR1 MNHNS, CDR2 SASEGT. CDR3 coding DNA: TGTGCCAGCAGTCCGGGAGCTTTCTACGAGCAGTACTTC. This codes for CASSPGAFYEQYF.

This chain uses TRBV19 with TRBJ2-1, with 10 nucleotides matching TRBD1. Germline CDR1 LNHDA, CDR2 SQIVND (reference sequence). Trimming removed 0 bases from V and 7 bases from J; junction bases left unmatched: 3. CDR3 size: 15 residues. The CDR3 nucleotides are TGTGCCAGTAGTATAGAGGGACAGGGGAGGAATGAGCAGTTCTTC. Amino acid sequence: CASSIEGQGRNEQFF. Filled out from reference TRBV19 and TRBJ2-1, the complete variable domain reads DGGITQSPKYLFRKEGQNVTLSCEQNLNHDAMYWYRQDPGQGLRLIYYSQIVNDFQKGDIAEGYSVSREKKESFPLTVTSAQKNPTAFYLCASSIEGQGRNEQFFGPGTRLTVL.

This chain links TRBV5-1 with TRBJ2-1; 10 bases line up with TRBD2. The CDR3 has 20 amino acids. Trimming cost V 0 bases and J 7 bases; bases outside gene matches: 19. Per germline, CDR1 SGHRS and CDR2 YFSETQ. CDR3 coding DNA: TGCGCCAGCAGCTTGGCCCCAGGAGGAGCGGGGGGGAAGGTAGCGAATGAGCAGTTCTTC. Translating it yields CASSLAPGGAGGKVANEQFF.

The rearrangement uses TRBV9 and TRBJ1-4, with D possibly being TRBD1 (5 bases). From germline, CDR1 is SGDLS and CDR2 YYNGEE. The V gene lost 2 bases and the J gene lost 1 base, with 9 bases spanning the gap. The CDR3 is 15 residues long. For the CDR3, the DNA is TGTGCCAGCAGCGTGATGGGGCTAACTAATGAAAAACTGTTTTTT. This sequence encodes CASSVMGLTNEKLFF.

The table lists this clone with a count of one. This chain connects TRBV5-8 to TRBJ2-1, with 8 bases aligning to TRBD1. V dropped 5 bases and J dropped 0; count of bases not matched to a gene: 4. Germline lookup yields CDR1 SGHTS and CDR2 YDEGEE. The CDR3 has 15 residues. The CDR3 reads CASSLQGASYNEQFF. CDR3 in DNA: TGTGCCAGCAGTCTCCAGGGGGCCTCCTACAATGAGCAGTTCTTC.

The chain has TRBV9 and TRBJ2-7, with D possibly being TRBD2 (6 bases). Germline-derived CDR1 and CDR2 are SGDLS and YYNGEE. V gave up 7 bases and J gave up 5 bases, with 25 bases separating them. The CDR3 has 16 amino acids. The CDR3 sequence is CASQTPGGEAGDEQYF. The CDR3 coding sequence is TGTGCCAGCCAAACCCCCGGAGGGGAAGCCGGCGACGAGCAGTACTTC.